A selection of T cell receptor beta chains follows, all from one sample in a study of early T cells in non-severe SARS-CoV-2 infection. TCRdb passed the 5' RACE reads through MiXCR, listing each CDR3 protein once. The sample consists of roughly 55,000 distinct CDR3 sequences, roughly 6.8% of them appearing once. The sequenced material came from whole blood. The receptors derive from an adult who was a healthcare worker with PCR-confirmed SARS-CoV-2 infection or an uninfected control (not recorded which). The CDR3 runs from the conserved cysteine through the conserved F or W. A D gene is named only where the DNA matches it firmly. Some rows have no size entry. The others give once, few or many, or a class for an expanded clone.

CDR3aa | CDR3nt | abundance | d_gene | j_gene | v_gene
CASSLGGAGSSYEQYF | TGCGCCAGCAGCTTGGGAGGGGCAGGGAGCTCCTACGAGCAGTACTTC | many | NA | TRBJ2-7 | TRBV5-1
CASSSIDTGELFF | TGTGCCAGCAGCTCCATTGACACCGGGGAGCTGTTTTTT | NA | NA | TRBJ2-2 | TRBV11-2
CASSGGRATDTQYF | TGCGCCAGCAGCGGGGGCCGGGCCACAGATACGCAGTATTTT | few | NA | TRBJ2-3 | TRBV5-1
CASSQPRQGGYEQYF | TGTGCCAGCAGCCAGCCCCGACAGGGCGGCTACGAGCAGTACTTC | many | TRBD1 | TRBJ2-7 | TRBV3-1
CASSLPGTDYGYTF | TGTGCCAGCAGCTTGCCAGGGACTGACTATGGCTACACCTTC | few | NA | TRBJ1-2 | TRBV7-2
CANSQESGGASYNEQFF | TGCGCCAACAGCCAAGAAAGCGGGGGGGCGTCCTACAATGAGCAGTTCTTC | NA | TRBD2 | TRBJ2-1 | TRBV4-3
CASSQDDISIYGYTF | TGTGCCAGCAGCCAAGACGACATCTCTATCTATGGCTACACCTTC | many | NA | TRBJ1-2 | TRBV3-1
CASSLGAAAGYTF | TGTGCCAGCAGCTTAGGGGCCGCGGCAGGCTACACCTTC | NA | NA | TRBJ1-2 | TRBV7-2
CASSPSGPTVADTQYF | TGCGCCAGCAGCCCCTCGGGCCCCACCGTCGCAGATACGCAGTATTTT | NA | NA | TRBJ2-3 | TRBV5-1
CSARPTGWRNTEAFF | TGCAGTGCTAGGCCGACAGGGTGGAGGAACACTGAAGCTTTCTTT | few | TRBD1 | TRBJ1-1 | TRBV20-1
CAWSGQGARQPQHF | TGTGCCTGGAGCGGACAGGGGGCGCGTCAGCCCCAGCATTTT | few | TRBD1 | TRBJ1-5 | TRBV30
CASSLEGLAIPTEQYF | TGTGCCAGCAGCTTAGAGGGACTAGCCATACCTACTGAGCAGTACTTC | few | TRBD2 | TRBJ2-7 | TRBV11-2
CASSEAFRLAGTDTQYF | TGTGCCAGCAGTGAAGCGTTTCGACTAGCGGGGACAGATACGCAGTATTTT | many | TRBD2 | TRBJ2-3 | TRBV2
CSARPGTSVTQAQYF | TGCAGTGCGCGGCCCGGGACTAGCGTTACCCAGGCGCAGTATTTT | many | TRBD2 | TRBJ2-3 | TRBV20-1
CASSQVGDRGDSALHF | TGCGCCAGCAGCCAAGTTGGAGACAGGGGGGATTCAGCCCTCCACTTT | many | TRBD1 | TRBJ1-6 | TRBV4-3
CASSVRREDEQFF | TGTGCCAGCAGCGTTCGCAGGGAAGATGAGCAGTTCTTC | NA | NA | TRBJ2-1 | TRBV9
CARSLRTANYGYTF | TGTGCCCGCAGCTTGAGGACGGCTAACTATGGCTACACCTTC | once | NA | TRBJ1-2 | TRBV5-4
CASSGGPLGQGGGYTF | TGCGCCAGCAGTGGGGGACCGTTGGGACAGGGAGGCGGCTACACCTTC | NA | TRBD1 | TRBJ1-2 | TRBV10-2
CASSREGQNNEQFF | TGTGCCAGCAGCAGAGAGGGACAGAACAATGAGCAGTTCTTC | many | TRBD1 | TRBJ2-1 | TRBV7-2
CSVDPEQGYYNEQFF | TGCAGCGTTGACCCGGAACAGGGTTATTACAATGAGCAGTTCTTC | many | NA | TRBJ2-1 | TRBV29-1
CASQKDRAKNIQYF | TGTGCCAGCCAAAAGGACAGGGCCAAAAACATTCAGTACTTC | many | TRBD1 | TRBJ2-4 | TRBV6-5
CASSEFFPFPRQEANYGYTF | TGTGCCAGCAGTGAATTCTTCCCCTTTCCGAGACAGGAGGCTAACTATGGCTACACCTTC | NA | NA | TRBJ1-2 | TRBV25-1
CASSMEGQGFAEQYF | TGTGCCAGCAGTATGGAGGGACAGGGGTTTGCCGAGCAGTACTTC | NA | TRBD1 | TRBJ2-7 | TRBV25-1
CASRGGPSTYYGYTF | TGTGCCAGCAGGGGGGGACCCAGTACGTACTATGGCTACACCTTC | many | NA | TRBJ1-2 | TRBV5-4
CASSLDLFPTATVGYTF | TGTGCCAGCAGCTTAGACCTGTTTCCGACGGCCACGGTGGGCTACACCTTC | many | NA | TRBJ1-2 | TRBV7-9
CASSLGYMENQPQHF | TGTGCCAGCAGTTTGGGGTACATGGAAAATCAGCCCCAGCATTTT | many | NA | TRBJ1-5 | TRBV12-3/TRBV12-4
CSAPYNEQFF | TGCAGTGCTCCCTACAATGAGCAGTTCTTC | many | NA | TRBJ2-1 | TRBV20-1
CSVEVGGNEKLFF | TGCAGCGTTGAAGTGGGGGGGAATGAAAAACTGTTTTTT | many | NA | TRBJ1-4 | TRBV29-1
CASTFAGSNQPQHF | TGTGCCAGCACCTTCGCAGGTAGCAATCAGCCCCAGCATTTT | many | NA | TRBJ1-5 | TRBV6-2/TRBV6-3
CASNHSRDRERSTF | TGTGCCAGCAACCATAGTCGGGACAGGGAACGGAGCACCTTC | many | TRBD1 | TRBJ1-2 | TRBV12-3/TRBV12-4
CASSRRTGEDGYTF | TGTGCCAGCAGCCGAAGGACAGGTGAAGATGGCTACACCTTC | many | TRBD1 | TRBJ1-2 | TRBV27